Below, 28 T cell receptor beta chains from the same sample are listed, as sequenced in a study of early T cells in non-severe SARS-CoV-2 infection. TCRdb reprocessed the 5' RACE reads via MiXCR and lists one record per CDR3 protein. The sample shows about 55,000 distinct CDR3 sequences, about 6.4% of them seen only once. The sequencing used whole blood, collected at baseline. Receptor source: an adult who was a healthcare worker with PCR-confirmed SARS-CoV-2 infection or an uninfected control (not recorded which).

This clonotype appeared many times. The rearrangement links TRBV6-5 to TRBJ2-3; D might be TRBD1 or TRBD2, each matching 5 bases. The germline CDR1 and CDR2 sequences are MNHEY and SVGAGI. The V and J ends lost 4 bases and 2 bases respectively, with 16 bases between them. The CDR3 loop spans 16 amino acids. DNA of the CDR3: TGTGCCAGCAGTTCTCTGGGGACCCATTTCACAGATACGCAGTATTTT. Translation gives CASSSLGTHFTDTQYF.

Ten or more counts support this clonotype. The chain combines TRBV7-2 with TRBJ1-4, with 7 bases lining up with TRBD1. CDR1 is SGHTA and CDR2 is FQGNSA in the germline V gene. The junction had 10 bases not matched to a gene; V was cut back by 5 bases and J by 7 bases. The CDR3 contains 15 residues. The CDR3 protein is CASSQQGMSGEKLFF. CDR3 bases: TGTGCCAGCAGCCAACAGGGGATGTCTGGTGAAAAACTGTTTTTT.

Ten or more counts support this clonotype. V and J are TRBV20-1 and TRBJ2-1; D call uncertain. Germline V gene sequence: CDR1 DFQATT, CDR2 SNEGSKA (reference sequence). With 0 bases removed from V and 9 bases from J, the gap between germline ends came to 18 bases. This CDR3 comprises 15 residues. In DNA, the CDR3 is TGCAGTGCTAGAGACCTTCTAGGGAAAGTAGGTGAGCAGTTCTTC. Protein product: CSARDLLGKVGEQFF.

The chain employs TRBV11-3 and TRBJ2-2; no clear D gene. Per germline, CDR1 SGHNT and CDR2 YENEEA. This CDR3 comprises 14 residues. The V and J ends lost 3 bases and 9 bases respectively, with 14 bases between them. CDR3 nucleotides: TGTGCCAGCAGCTTCTCGCCACGAACGAGGGAGCTGTTTTTT. Translating it yields CASSFSPRTRELFF.

This clonotype was recorded at least ten times. The V gene is TRBV7-2, the J gene TRBJ1-1; D unclear. V was shortened by 2 bases and J by 8 bases, with 9 bases between the two germline ends. The CDR3 sequence is 12 residues long. The V gene's germline CDR1 is SGHTA and CDR2 FQGNSA. CDR3 DNA: TGTGCCAGCAGCTTATGGCTCGGGGAAGCTTTCTTT. Its translation is CASSLWLGEAFF. Looking up the rest from reference TRBV7-2 and TRBJ1-1 gives the full variable domain: GAGVSQSPSNKVTEKGKDVELRCDPISGHTALYWYRQSLGQGLEFLIYFQGNSAPDKSGLPSDRFSAERTGGSVSTLTIQRTQQEDSAVYLCASSLWLGEAFFGQGTRLTVV.

This clonotype was counted only a few times. The chain uses TRBV6-5 and TRBJ1-2; D gene uncertain. This CDR3 has 21 residues. In germline, CDR1 is MNHEY, CDR2 SVGAGI. The V end lost 0 bases, the J end lost 0 bases, and 26 bases lay between the germline ends. CDR3 DNA: TGTGCCAGCAGTTACTCCACCGATTGGCAATTGACTCTACAGCCTAACTATGGCTACACCTTC. Protein sequence: CASSYSTDWQLTLQPNYGYTF.

The chain is built from TRBV20-1 and TRBJ2-7; 9 positions match TRBD1. Germline loops: CDR1 DFQATT, CDR2 SNEGSKA (reference sequence). The CDR3 is 11 amino acids. V lost 5 bases, J lost 12 bases, and 8 bases stayed unmatched. CDR3 sequence: CSARDRGNRYF. Written as DNA, the CDR3 is TGCAGTGCTCGCGACAGGGGGAATAGGTACTTC.

This sequence joins TRBV20-1 and TRBJ2-1; D ambiguous. V was shortened by 0 bases and J by 2 bases, with 14 bases between the two germline ends. Germline CDR1 is DFQATT and CDR2 is SNEGSKA (reference sequence). The CDR3 covers 16 residues. CDR3 sequence (DNA): TGCAGTGCTAGAGATTATTCCAATCCAACCTACAATGAGCAGTTCTTC. This encodes CSARDYSNPTYNEQFF.

The sample holds a few counts of this clonotype. The chain links TRBV7-6 to TRBJ2-3, with 12 bases matching TRBD1. This CDR3 region has 15 residues. V was clipped by 5 bases and J by 7 bases; unmatched bases: 7. The V gene's germline CDR1 is SGHVS and CDR2 FNYEAQ. This CDR3 is CASSTGTGGKYTQYF. The CDR3 nucleotides read TGTGCCAGCAGCACCGGGACAGGGGGCAAATATACGCAGTATTTT.

This rearrangement joins TRBV7-2 to TRBJ2-7, with D unclear. Deletions cut 2 bases from V and 0 bases from J, with 2 bases between. The germline gives CDR1 SGHTA, CDR2 FQGNSA. This CDR3 has 12 residues. The CDR3 loop reads CASSLISYEQYF. In nucleotides, the CDR3 is TGTGCCAGCAGCTTAATCTCCTACGAGCAGTACTTC.

There are a few counts of this clonotype. The chain employs TRBV27 and TRBJ1-4; D possibly corresponds to TRBD1 (5 bases). Deletions cut 0 bases from V and 7 bases from J, with 12 bases between. The CDR3 runs 15 residues. CDR1 and CDR2 (germline): MNHEY, SMNVEV (reference sequence). This CDR3 is CASSLSPGRVEKLFF. CDR3 DNA: TGTGCCAGCAGTTTATCGCCAGGGCGAGTTGAAAAACTGTTTTTT.

This clonotype came up many times. V gene TRBV30 combines with J gene TRBJ1-6; D is uncertain. Between the trimmed V and J ends, which lost 0 bases and 4 bases, there was a span of 7 bases. Germline CDR1 and CDR2: GTSNPN and SVGIG (reference sequence). The CDR3 loop spans 14 amino acids. The CDR3 protein is CAWSVMNYNSPLHF. The CDR3 DNA reads as TGTGCCTGGAGTGTAATGAATTATAATTCACCCCTCCACTTT.

The chain is built from TRBV7-2 and TRBJ1-1; D gene unclear. This CDR3 spans 12 amino acids. CDR1 SGHTA and CDR2 FQGNSA come from the germline V gene. V lost 7 bases and J 6 bases, leaving 12 bases between the germline ends. CDR3 residues: CASTLERAEAFF. The CDR3 coding sequence is TGTGCCAGCACCCTTGAAAGGGCTGAAGCTTTCTTT.

This clonotype was seen many times. As DNA, the CDR3 is TGTGCCAGCAGTCTCCGCACAGATACGCAGTATTTT. Residues: CASSLRTDTQYF. The chain recombines TRBV12-3 or TRBV12-4 with TRBJ2-3, with D unresolved. This CDR3 spans 12 amino acids. The V gene lost 5 bases and the J gene lost 1 base, with 4 bases spanning the gap.

V usage is TRBV7-8 and J usage is TRBJ2-5; D is possibly TRBD2 (6 bases). CDR1 is SGHVS, CDR2 FQNEAQ, per germline. CDR3 length: 14 amino acids. V lost 10 bases to trimming and J lost 3 bases, with 18 bases between them. The CDR3 region is CATRGTPIEETQYF. The DNA of the CDR3 is TGTGCCACGCGCGGGACTCCGATCGAAGAGACCCAGTACTTC.

This clonotype occurred many times. J is TRBJ1-1 and V is TRBV12-3 or TRBV12-4, with D possibly matching TRBD1 (5 bases). V shed 4 bases and J shed 5 bases, with 17 bases lying between them. This CDR3 has 15 amino acids. In nucleotides, the CDR3 is TGTGCCAGCAGTTGGGGGACGTTGGGGCGGACTGAAGCTTTCTTT. Amino acid sequence: CASSWGTLGRTEAFF.

There are a few counts of this clonotype. The gene calls are TRBV3-1 and TRBJ2-7; D is unresolved. V shed 4 bases and J shed 3 bases, with 13 bases lying between them. This CDR3 is 14 amino acids long. Per the germline V gene, CDR1 is LGHDT and CDR2 is YNNKEL (reference sequence). The CDR3 reads CASSLGFVDYEQYF. Here the CDR3 DNA reads TGTGCCAGCAGCCTAGGTTTCGTTGACTACGAGCAGTACTTC.

Ten or more counts support this clonotype. The chain has TRBV5-1 and TRBJ1-6; D unresolved. CDR3 length equals 15 residues. V was pared by 5 bases and J by 8 bases, with 17 bases between. CDR1 is SGHRS and CDR2 is YFSETQ in the germline V gene. The CDR3 spells CASSSGRVTDSPLHF. In nucleotides, the CDR3 is TGCGCCAGCAGTTCTGGGCGCGTCACGGATTCACCCCTCCACTTT.

This clonotype was counted many times. The rearrangement uses TRBV25-1 and TRBJ2-3; D gene ambiguous. This CDR3 is 17 amino acids long. CDR1 MGHDK and CDR2 SYGVNS come from the germline V gene. The ends were cut back, 7 bases at V and 0 bases at J, with 20 bases in the middle. CDR3 protein: CASTQGYKGTSTDTQYF. The CDR3, as DNA: TGTGCCAGCACCCAAGGGTATAAGGGTACTAGCACAGATACGCAGTATTTT.

The chain recombines TRBV28 with TRBJ2-1, with TRBD2 matching 11 bases. J gave up 2 bases and V 5 bases, and 5 bases lay outside the gene matches. The length of the CDR3 is 16 residues. Germline-derived CDR1 and CDR2 are MDHEN and SYDVKM. The CDR3 region is CASSALLAGAYNEQFF. The CDR3 region has the DNA TGTGCCAGCAGTGCCTTACTAGCGGGGGCCTACAATGAGCAGTTCTTC.

This clonotype came up many times. This rearrangement joins TRBV12-3 or TRBV12-4 to TRBJ2-5, with 8 positions matching TRBD2. Germline trimming cut 6 bases from V and 5 bases from J; bases unmatched to any gene: 5. CDR3 length equals 13 residues. This CDR3 reads CASSRAGVETQYF. In nucleotides, the CDR3 is TGTGCCAGCAGCCGAGCGGGGGTGGAGACCCAGTACTTC.

V usage is TRBV5-5 and J usage is TRBJ2-3, with D uncertain. The CDR3 runs 13 residues. Between the trimmed V and J ends, which lost 2 bases and 5 bases, there was a span of 9 bases. Per the germline V gene, CDR1 is SGHKS and CDR2 is YYEKEE (reference sequence). The DNA of the CDR3 is TGTGCCAGCAGCTTAAGGGTGATAGATACGCAGTATTTT. Translated: CASSLRVIDTQYF.

The table lists this clonotype with many counts. The J gene is TRBJ2-3, the V gene TRBV24-1; 7 bases agree with TRBD2. CDR1 is KGHDR and CDR2 is SFDVKD in the germline V gene. This CDR3 is built from 16 residues. The V and J ends lost 4 bases and 6 bases, in that order; junction bases with no gene match: 12. CDR3 sequence: CATSDDGGIPADTQYF. The CDR3, as DNA: TGTGCCACCAGTGACGACGGGGGGATACCTGCGGATACGCAGTATTTT.

This clonotype was counted many times. The V and J genes are TRBV16 and TRBJ1-4, with TRBD1 as a possible D gene (5 bases). Trimming left V 6 bases short and J 1 base short, with 12 bases between. This CDR3 spans 15 amino acids. Germline assignment: CDR1 KGHSY and CDR2 FQNENV. DNA of the CDR3: TGTGCCAGCAGACCCAAGACAGTAACTAATGAAAAACTGTTTTTT. It translates to CASRPKTVTNEKLFF.

This sequence joins TRBV4-3 and TRBJ1-2; 9 nucleotides align to TRBD1. The V and J ends lost 6 bases and 2 bases, in that order; junction bases with no gene match: 10. CDR3 length: 16 amino acids. Germline values: CDR1 LGHNA, CDR2 YSLEER. CDR3 protein: CASRIEPGTGNYGYTF. The DNA for the CDR3 is TGCGCCAGCAGGATCGAACCCGGGACAGGGAACTATGGCTACACCTTC.

Ten or more counts support this clonotype. The chain employs TRBV12-3 or TRBV12-4 and TRBJ1-5, with 10 bases matching TRBD1. Losses at the gene ends were 5 bases for V and 6 bases for J; bases not matched to a gene: 7. The CDR3 is made up of 15 amino acids. The CDR3 reads CASSRGTGVTQPQHF. CDR3 coding DNA: TGTGCCAGCAGTCGGGGGACAGGGGTTACTCAGCCCCAGCATTTT.

This clonotype has ten or more counts. V gene TRBV20-1 combines with J gene TRBJ1-5; no definite D call. CDR3 length: 16 amino acids. Between the trimmed V and J ends, which lost 7 bases and 2 bases, there was a span of 21 bases. Germline V CDR1 and CDR2: DFQATT, SNEGSKA (reference sequence). The CDR3 loop reads CSVSTRAYGGNQPQHF. In nucleotides, the CDR3 is TGCAGTGTCTCCACCCGGGCCTATGGGGGCAATCAGCCCCAGCATTTT.

There are a few counts of this clonotype. The J gene is TRBJ2-1, the V gene TRBV20-1; 7 nucleotides line up with TRBD1. The CDR3 loop spans 13 amino acids. The ends lost 5 bases at V and 8 bases at J; junction bases unmatched: 9. The germline gives CDR1 DFQATT, CDR2 SNEGSKA (reference sequence). CDR3 in amino acids: CSADRDTYYEQFF. The CDR3 DNA reads TGCAGTGCTGACAGGGATACATACTATGAGCAGTTCTTC.